This T cell receptor (beta chain) was retrieved from a study of shared clonotypes between healthy human individuals. Study summary: Every donor yielded three CD4 naive, three CD4 memory, two CD8 naive and one CD8 memory plate.

The junction had 8 bases not matched to a gene; V was cut back by 6 bases and J by 2 bases. CDR3 length: 16 residues. The germline gives CDR1 MDHEN, CDR2 SYDVKM. Donors, healthy HIV-negative adults, lacked recent acute infections or vaccinations. Data came from immunoSEQ multiplex PCR; TCRdb stores just in-frame clones and leaves some out. In the table there are 150,000 to 200,000 clones, just under 95% of which are singletons. The V and J genes are TRBV28 and TRBJ1-5; 9 bases are a match to TRBD1. The TCR sequence derives from a woman aged 25 to 45 in good health. Input material: naive CD4+ T cells sorted from blood. Subset of the sample: CD45RA+ positively selected. As DNA, the CDR3 is TGTGCCAGCAGCCGGGACAGGGTGTTGGGCAATCAGCCCCAGCATTTT. Translating it yields CASSRDRVLGNQPQHF.